This T cell receptor beta chain derives from a study of shared clonotypes between healthy human individuals. Turning to the study itself: CD4 naive and CD4 memory each took three plates per donor, while CD8 naive took two and CD8 memory one. General observations from the study: It was the few donors that limited the genetic and exposure-history diversity represented. Shared clonotypes across all four donors exceeded non-shared ones in generation probability. Clonotype sharing among donors was expected to depend on sequencing depth.

The repertoire was sequenced with immunoSEQ multiplex PCR; TCRdb's copy has only in-frame clones and lacks some. Among 600,000 to 750,000 clones listed, 90% were seen once. As regards this clone: The target antigen is unknown.

This receptor was taken from a man aged 18 to 29 in good health. Some clones in this sample may be carry-over from other donors' samples. The sequenced sample was memory CD8+ T cells from PBMCs. Subset defined: CD45RO+ cells pooled with CCR7-negative TemRA cells.

The CDR3 reads CAPVSSRNQPQHF. DNA of the CDR3: TGTGCCCCCGTCTCGAGCCGCAATCAGCCCCAGCATTTT. The chain combines TRBV14 with TRBJ1-5; D not certain. The V gene's germline CDR1 is SGHDN and CDR2 FVKESK. The CDR3 contains 13 residues. The V and J ends lost 11 bases and 2 bases respectively, with 13 bases between them. Drawing the rest from reference TRBV14 and TRBJ1-5, the complete variable domain is EAGVTQFPSHSVIEKGQTVTLRCDPISGHDNLYWYRRVMGKEIKFLLHFVKESKQDESGMPNNRFLAERTGGTYSTLKVQPAELEDSGVYFCAPVSSRNQPQHFGDGTRLSIL.